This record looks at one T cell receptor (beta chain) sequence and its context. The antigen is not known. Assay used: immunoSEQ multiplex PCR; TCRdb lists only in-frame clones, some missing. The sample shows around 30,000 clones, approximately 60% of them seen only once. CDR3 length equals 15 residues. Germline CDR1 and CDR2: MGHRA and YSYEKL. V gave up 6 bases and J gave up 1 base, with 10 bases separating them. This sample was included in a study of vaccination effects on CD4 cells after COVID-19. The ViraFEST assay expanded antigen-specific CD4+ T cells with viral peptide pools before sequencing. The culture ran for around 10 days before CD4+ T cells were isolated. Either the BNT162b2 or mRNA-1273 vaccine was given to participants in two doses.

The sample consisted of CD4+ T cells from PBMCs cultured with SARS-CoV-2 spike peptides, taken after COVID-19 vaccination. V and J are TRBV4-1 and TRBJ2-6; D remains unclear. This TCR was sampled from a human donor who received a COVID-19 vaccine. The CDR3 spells CASRQLSSGANVLTF. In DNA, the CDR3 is TGCGCCAGCAGACAGTTGAGTTCTGGGGCCAACGTCCTGACTTTC.